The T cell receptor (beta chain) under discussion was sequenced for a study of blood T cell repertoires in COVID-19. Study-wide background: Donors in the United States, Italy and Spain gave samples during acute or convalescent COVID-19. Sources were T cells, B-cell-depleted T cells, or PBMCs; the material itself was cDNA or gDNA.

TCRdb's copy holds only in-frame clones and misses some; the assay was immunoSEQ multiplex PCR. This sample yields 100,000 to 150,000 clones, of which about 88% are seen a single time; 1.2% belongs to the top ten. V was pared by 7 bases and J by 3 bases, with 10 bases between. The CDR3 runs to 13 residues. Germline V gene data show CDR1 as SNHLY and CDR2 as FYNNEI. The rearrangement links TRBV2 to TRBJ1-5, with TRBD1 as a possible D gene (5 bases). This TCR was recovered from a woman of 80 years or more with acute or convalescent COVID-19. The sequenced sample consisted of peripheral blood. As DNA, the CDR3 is TGTGCCAGCATCGGGACTTACAATCAGCCCCAGCATTTT. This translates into CASIGTYNQPQHF.